This paragraph covers one T cell receptor beta chain sequence. No antigen is known for it. The study sampled nominally healthy donors, though unrecorded immune exposures were likely. V gave up 7 bases and J gave up 15 bases; unmatched junction bases: 5. Germline V lookup: CDR1 MNHEY, CDR2 SVGAGI. The CDR3 is 11 amino acids. The data are from a study of cytomegalovirus exposure and HLA in healthy donors. The study's findings and limits: Per published accounts, TCR beta sequences correctly predicted the HLA-A and HLA-B alleles of most subjects.

The PCR employed 60 Vbeta primers together with 13 Jbeta primers. TCRdb keeps only in-frame clones here, not all; method: immunoSEQ multiplex PCR. This table holds some 150,000 clones, 70% found once. Material for sequencing was PBMCs. The origin of this receptor is a woman between 55 and 75 years old in good health and CMV-seropositive. The chain is built from TRBV6-5 and TRBJ2-6; TRBD2 aligns across 8 bases. The CDR3 loop reads CASNGGAGLTF. CDR3 coding DNA: TGTGCCAGCAACGGGGGGGCGGGCCTGACTTTC.